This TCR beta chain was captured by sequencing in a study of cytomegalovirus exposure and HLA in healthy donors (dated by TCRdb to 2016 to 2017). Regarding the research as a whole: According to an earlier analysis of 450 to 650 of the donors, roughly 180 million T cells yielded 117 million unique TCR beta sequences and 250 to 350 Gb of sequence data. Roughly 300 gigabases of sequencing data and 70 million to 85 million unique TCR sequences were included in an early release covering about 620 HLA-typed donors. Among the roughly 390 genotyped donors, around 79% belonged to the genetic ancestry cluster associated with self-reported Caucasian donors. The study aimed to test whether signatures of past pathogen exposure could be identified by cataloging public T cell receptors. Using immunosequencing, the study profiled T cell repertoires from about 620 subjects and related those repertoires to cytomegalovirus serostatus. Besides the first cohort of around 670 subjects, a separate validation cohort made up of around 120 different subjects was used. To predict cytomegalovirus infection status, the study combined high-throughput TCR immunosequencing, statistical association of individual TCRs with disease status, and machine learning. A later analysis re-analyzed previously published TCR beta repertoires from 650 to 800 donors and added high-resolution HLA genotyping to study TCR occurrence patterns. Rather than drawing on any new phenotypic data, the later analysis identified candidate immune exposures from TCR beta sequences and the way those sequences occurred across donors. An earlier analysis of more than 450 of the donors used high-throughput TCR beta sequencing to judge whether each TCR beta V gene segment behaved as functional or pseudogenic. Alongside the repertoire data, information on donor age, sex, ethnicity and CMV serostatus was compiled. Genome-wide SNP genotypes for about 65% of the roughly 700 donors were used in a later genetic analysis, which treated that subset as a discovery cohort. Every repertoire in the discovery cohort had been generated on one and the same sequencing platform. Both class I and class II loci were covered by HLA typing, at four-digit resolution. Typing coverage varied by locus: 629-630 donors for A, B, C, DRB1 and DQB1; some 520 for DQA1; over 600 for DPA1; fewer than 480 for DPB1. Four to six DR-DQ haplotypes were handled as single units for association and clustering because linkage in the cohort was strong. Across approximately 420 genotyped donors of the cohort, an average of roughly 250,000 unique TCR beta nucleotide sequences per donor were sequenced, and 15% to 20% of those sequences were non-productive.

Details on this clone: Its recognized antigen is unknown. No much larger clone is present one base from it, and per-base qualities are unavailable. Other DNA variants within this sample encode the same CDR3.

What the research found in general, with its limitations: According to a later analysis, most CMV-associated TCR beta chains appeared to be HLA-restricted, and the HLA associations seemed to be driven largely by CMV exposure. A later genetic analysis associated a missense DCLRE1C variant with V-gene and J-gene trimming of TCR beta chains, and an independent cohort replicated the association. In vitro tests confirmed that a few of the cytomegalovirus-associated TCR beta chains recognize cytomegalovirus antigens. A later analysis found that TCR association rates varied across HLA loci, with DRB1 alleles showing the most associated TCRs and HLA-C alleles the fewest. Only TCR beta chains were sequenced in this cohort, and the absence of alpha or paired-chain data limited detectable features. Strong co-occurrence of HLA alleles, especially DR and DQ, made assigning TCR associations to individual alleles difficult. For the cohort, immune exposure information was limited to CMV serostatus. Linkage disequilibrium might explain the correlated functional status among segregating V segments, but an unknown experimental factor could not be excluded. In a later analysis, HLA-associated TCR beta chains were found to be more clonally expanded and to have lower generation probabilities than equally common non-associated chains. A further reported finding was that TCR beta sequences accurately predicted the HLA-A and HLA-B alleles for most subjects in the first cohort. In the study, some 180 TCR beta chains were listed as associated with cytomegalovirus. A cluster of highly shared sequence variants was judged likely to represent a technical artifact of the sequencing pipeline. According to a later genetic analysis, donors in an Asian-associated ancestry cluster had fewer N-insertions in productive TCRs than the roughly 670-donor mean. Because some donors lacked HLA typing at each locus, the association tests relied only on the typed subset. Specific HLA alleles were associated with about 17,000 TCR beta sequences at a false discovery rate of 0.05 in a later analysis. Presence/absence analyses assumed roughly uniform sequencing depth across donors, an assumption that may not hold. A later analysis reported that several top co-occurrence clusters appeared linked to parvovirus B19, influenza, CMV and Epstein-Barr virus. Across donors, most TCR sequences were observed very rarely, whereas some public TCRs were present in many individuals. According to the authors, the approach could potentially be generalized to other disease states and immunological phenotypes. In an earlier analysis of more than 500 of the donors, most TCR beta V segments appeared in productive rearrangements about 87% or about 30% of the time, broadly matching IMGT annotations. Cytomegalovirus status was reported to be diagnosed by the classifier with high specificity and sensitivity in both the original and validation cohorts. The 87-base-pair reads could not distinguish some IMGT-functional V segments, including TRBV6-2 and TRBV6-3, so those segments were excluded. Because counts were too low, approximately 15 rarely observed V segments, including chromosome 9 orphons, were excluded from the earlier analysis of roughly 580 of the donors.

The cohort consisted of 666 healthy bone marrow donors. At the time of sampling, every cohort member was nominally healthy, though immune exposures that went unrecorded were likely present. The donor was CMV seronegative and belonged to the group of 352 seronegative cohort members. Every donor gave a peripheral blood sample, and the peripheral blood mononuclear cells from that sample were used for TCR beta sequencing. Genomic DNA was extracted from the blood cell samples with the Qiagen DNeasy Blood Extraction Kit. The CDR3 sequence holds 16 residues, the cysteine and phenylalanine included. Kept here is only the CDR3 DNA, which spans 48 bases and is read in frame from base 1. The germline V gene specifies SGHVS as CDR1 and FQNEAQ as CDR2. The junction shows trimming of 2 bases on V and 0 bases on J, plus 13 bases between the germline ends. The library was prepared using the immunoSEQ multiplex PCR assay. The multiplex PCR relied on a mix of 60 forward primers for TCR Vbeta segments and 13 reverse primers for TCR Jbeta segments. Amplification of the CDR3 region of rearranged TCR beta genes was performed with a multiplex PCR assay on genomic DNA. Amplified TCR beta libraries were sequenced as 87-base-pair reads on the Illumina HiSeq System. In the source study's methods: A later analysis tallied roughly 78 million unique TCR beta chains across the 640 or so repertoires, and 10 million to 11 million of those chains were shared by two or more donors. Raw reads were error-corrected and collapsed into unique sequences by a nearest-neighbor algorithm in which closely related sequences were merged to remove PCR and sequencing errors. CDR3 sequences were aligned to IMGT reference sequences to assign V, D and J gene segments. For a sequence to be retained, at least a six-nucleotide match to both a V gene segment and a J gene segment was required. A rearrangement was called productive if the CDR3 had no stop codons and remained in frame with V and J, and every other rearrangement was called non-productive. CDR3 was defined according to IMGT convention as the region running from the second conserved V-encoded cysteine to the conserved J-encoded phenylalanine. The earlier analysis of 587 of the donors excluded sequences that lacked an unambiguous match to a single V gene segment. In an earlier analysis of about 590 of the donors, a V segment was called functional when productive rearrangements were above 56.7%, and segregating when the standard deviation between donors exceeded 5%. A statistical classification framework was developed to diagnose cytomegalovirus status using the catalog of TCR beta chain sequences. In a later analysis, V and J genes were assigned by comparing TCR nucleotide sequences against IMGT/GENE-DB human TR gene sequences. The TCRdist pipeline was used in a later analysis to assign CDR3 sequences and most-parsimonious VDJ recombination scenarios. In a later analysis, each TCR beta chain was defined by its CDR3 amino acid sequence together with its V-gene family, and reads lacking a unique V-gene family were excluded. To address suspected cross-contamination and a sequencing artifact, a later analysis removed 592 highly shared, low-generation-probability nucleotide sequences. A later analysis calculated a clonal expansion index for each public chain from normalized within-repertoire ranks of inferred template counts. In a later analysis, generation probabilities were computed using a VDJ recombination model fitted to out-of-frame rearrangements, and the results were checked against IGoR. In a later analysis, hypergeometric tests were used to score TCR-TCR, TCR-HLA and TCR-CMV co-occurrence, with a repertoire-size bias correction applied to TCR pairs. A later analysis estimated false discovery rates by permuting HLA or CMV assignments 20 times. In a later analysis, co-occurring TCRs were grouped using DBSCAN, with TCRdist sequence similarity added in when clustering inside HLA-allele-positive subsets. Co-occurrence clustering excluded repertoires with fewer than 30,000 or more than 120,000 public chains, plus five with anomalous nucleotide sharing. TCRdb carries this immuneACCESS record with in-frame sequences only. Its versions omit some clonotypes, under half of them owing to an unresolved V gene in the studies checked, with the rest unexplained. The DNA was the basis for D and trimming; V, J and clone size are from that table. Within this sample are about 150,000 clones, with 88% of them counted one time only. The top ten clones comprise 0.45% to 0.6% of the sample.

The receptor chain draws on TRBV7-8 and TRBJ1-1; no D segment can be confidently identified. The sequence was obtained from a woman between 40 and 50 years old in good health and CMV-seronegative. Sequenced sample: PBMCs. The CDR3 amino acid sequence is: CASSLWARTVNTEAFF. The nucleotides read TGTGCCAGCAGCTTATGGGCCAGGACTGTGAACACTGAAGCTTTCTTT.